This entry describes one TCR beta chain. The sample originates from a study of blood T cells in healthy people across ages. A second PCR of roughly 7 to 11 cycles used a sample-barcoded 5' primer and a J-beta primer mix. Using its own MiXCR run on the 5' RACE reads, TCRdb lists one record per CDR3 protein. Of 1 million or so distinct CDR3 sequences listed, about 23% are singletons. Trimming left V 0 bases short and J 3 bases short, with 10 bases between. The CDR3 runs 15 residues. CDR1 and CDR2 from the germline V gene are SNHLY and FYNNEI. Another study also made use of these data, one on T cells of mothers and their children.

This receptor was identified in a girl aged 2-10 years in good health. Sequencing input: blood. The chain joins TRBV2 to TRBJ2-3; D call uncertain. CDR3 loop: CASSEARVGTDTQYF. CDR3 coding DNA: TGTGCCAGCAGTGAAGCGCGAGTGGGAACAGATACGCAGTATTTT.